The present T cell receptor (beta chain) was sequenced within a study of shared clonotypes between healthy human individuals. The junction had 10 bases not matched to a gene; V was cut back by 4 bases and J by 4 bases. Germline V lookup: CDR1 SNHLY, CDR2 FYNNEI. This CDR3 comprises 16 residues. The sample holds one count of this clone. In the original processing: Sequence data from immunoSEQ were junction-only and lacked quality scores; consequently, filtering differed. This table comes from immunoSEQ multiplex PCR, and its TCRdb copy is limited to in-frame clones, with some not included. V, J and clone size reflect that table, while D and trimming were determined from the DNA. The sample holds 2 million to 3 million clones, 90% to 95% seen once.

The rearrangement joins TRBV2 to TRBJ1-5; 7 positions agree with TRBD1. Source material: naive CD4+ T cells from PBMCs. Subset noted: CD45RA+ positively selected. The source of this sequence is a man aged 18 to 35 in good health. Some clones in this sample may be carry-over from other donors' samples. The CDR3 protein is CASSAPGTVGNQPQHF. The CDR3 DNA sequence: TGTGCCAGCAGTGCCCCAGGGACAGTGGGAAATCAGCCCCAGCATTTT.